This TCR beta chain was recovered during a study of spatial heterogeneity in lung cancer. General observations from the study: Counts that tracked tumor mutation counts were those of expanded intratumoral alpha and beta TCRs.

Trimming left V 7 bases short and J 4 bases short, with 19 bases between. CDR1 SQVTM and CDR2 ANQGSEA come from the germline V gene. The CDR3 extends over 14 amino acids. TCRdb analysed the 5' RACE reads with MiXCR anew, one entry per CDR3 protein. The table shows about 4,000 distinct CDR3 sequences, with approximately 4% occurring only once. Ten or more counts support this clonotype. Its target is not known. Time point indicated: sample taken at primary tumor resection. The V call is TRBV29-1, the J call TRBJ1-2, with D tentatively TRBD1 (5 bases). This sequence was found in a male donor with early-stage non-small cell lung cancer. The input for sequencing was lung tumor tissue, taken at surgery. CDR3 coding DNA: TGCAGCGCCCAAGAAGACGAAGGGGTCTATGGCTACACCTTC. Translated: CSAQEDEGVYGYTF.